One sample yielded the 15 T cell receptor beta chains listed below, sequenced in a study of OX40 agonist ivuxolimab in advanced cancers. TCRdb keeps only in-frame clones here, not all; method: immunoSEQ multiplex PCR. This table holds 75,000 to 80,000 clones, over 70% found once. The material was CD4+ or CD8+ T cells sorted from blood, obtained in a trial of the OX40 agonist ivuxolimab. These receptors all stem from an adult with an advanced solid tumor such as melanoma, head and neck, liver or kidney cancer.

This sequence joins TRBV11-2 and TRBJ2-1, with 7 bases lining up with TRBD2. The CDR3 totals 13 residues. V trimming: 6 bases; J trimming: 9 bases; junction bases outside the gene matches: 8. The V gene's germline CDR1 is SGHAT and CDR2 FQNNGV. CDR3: CASSSTSVGEQFF. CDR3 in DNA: TGTGCCAGCAGTTCTACTAGCGTCGGTGAGCAGTTCTTC.

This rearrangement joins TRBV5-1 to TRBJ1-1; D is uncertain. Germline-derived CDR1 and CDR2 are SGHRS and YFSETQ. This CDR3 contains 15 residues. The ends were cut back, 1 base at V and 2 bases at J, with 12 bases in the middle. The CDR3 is CASSLLGEGNTEAFF. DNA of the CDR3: TGCGCCAGCAGCTTGTTGGGTGAGGGAAACACTGAAGCTTTCTTT.

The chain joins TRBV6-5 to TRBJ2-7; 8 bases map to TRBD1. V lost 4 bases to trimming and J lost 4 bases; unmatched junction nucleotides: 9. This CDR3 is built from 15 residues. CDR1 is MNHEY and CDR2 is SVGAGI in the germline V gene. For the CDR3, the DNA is TGTGCCAGCAGTTCCCCGACAGGGGCCAAGTACGAGCAGTACTTC. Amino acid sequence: CASSSPTGAKYEQYF.

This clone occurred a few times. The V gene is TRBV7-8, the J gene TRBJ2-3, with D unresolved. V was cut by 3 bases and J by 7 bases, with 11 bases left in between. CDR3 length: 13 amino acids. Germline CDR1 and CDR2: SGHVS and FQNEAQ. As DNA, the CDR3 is TGTGCCAGCAGCTTTTCTTCGGGTAATACGCAGTATTTT. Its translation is CASSFSSGNTQYF.

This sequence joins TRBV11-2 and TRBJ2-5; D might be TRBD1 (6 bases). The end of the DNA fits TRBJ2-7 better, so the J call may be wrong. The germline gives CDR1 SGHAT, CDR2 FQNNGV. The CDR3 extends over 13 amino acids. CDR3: CASSLGQDYEQYF. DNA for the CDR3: TGTGCCAGCAGCTTGGGACAAGACTACGAGCAGTACTTC.

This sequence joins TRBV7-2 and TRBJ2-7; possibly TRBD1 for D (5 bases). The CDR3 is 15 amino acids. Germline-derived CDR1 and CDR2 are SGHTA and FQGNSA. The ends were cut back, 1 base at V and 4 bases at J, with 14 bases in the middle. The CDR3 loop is CASSLVRGPEYEQYF. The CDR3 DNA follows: TGTGCCAGCAGCTTAGTAAGGGGCCCAGAATACGAGCAGTACTTC. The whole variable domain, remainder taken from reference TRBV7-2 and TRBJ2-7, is GAGVSQSPSNKVTEKGKDVELRCDPISGHTALYWYRQSLGQGLEFLIYFQGNSAPDKSGLPSDRFSAERTGGSVSTLTIQRTQQEDSAVYLCASSLVRGPEYEQYFGPGTRLTVT.

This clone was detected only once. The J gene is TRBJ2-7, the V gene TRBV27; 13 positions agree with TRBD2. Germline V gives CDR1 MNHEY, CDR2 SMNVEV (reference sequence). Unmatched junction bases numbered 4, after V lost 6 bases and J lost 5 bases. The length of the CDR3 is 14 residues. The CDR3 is CASSQGTSGNEQYF. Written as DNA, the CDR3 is TGTGCCAGCAGCCAAGGGACTAGCGGGAACGAGCAGTACTTC.

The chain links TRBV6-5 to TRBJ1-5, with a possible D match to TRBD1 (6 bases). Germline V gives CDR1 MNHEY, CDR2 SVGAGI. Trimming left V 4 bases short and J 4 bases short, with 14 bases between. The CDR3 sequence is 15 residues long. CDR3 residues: CASSFTTTGNQPQHF. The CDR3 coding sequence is TGTGCCAGCAGTTTCACCACCACAGGGAATCAGCCCCAGCATTTT.

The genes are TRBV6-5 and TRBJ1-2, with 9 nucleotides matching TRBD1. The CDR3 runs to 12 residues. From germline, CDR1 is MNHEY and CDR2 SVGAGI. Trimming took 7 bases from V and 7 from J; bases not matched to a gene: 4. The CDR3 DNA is TGTGCCAGCAAAGTGACAGGGGGTGGCTACACCTTC. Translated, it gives CASKVTGGGYTF.

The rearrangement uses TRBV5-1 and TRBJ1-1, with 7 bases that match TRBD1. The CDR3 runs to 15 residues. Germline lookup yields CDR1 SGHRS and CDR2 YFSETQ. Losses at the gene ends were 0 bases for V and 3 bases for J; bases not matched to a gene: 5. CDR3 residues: CASSLAGQWDTEAFF. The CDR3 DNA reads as TGCGCCAGCAGCTTGGCGGGACAGTGGGACACTGAAGCTTTCTTT. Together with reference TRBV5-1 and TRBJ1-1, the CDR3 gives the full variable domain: KAGVTQTPRYLIKTRGQQVTLSCSPISGHRSVSWYQQTPGQGLQFLFEYFSETQRNKGNFPGRFSGRQFSNSRSEMNVSTLELGDSALYLCASSLAGQWDTEAFFGQGTRLTVV.

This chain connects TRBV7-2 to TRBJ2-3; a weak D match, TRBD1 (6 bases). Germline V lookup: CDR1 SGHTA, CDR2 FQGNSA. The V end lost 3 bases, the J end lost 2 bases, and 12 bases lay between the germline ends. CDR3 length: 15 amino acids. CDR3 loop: CASSFGTMYTDTQYF. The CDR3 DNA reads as TGTGCCAGCAGCTTTGGGACAATGTACACAGATACGCAGTATTTT.

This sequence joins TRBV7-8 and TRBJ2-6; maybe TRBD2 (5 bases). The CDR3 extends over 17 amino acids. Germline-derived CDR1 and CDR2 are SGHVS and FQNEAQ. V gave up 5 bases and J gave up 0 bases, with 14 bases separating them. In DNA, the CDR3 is TGTGCCAGCAGCCCAGGACTTGTTTTCTCTGGGGCCAACGTCCTGACTTTC. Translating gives CASSPGLVFSGANVLTF.

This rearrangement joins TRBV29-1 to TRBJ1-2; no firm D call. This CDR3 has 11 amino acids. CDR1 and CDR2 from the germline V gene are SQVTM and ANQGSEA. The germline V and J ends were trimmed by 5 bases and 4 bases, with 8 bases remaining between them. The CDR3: CSVKAGYGYTF. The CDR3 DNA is TGCAGCGTTAAGGCGGGCTATGGCTACACCTTC.

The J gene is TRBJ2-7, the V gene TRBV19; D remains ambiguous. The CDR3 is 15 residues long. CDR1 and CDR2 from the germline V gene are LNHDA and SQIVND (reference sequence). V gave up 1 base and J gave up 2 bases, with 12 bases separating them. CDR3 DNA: TGTGCCAGTAGTATAGTGGCGGCAGCTCCCTACGAGCAGTACTTC. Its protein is CASSIVAAAPYEQYF.

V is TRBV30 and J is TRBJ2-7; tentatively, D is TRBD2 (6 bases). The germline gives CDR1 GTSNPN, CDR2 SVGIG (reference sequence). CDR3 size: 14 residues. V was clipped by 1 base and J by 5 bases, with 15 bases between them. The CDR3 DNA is TGTGCCTGGAGTGCGGACTACAGGAACAACGAGCAGTACTTC. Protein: CAWSADYRNNEQYF.